A single sample gave rise to the 22 T cell receptor beta chains below, sequenced in a study of blood T cell repertoires in COVID-19. This table comes from immunoSEQ multiplex PCR, and its TCRdb copy is limited to in-frame clones, with some not included. The table lists around 140,000 clones, around 78% of them singletons, with 3.5% to 5.5% in the top ten. The sequenced sample consisted of peripheral blood. The receptors were sampled from a woman of 80 years or more with active or convalescent COVID-19.

This clone has a handful of counts. The V call is TRBV7-8, the J call TRBJ1-3; D is possibly TRBD1 (6 bases). From germline, CDR1 is SGHVS and CDR2 FQNEAQ. V gave up 2 bases and J gave up 0 bases, with 17 bases separating them. The CDR3 totals 18 residues. As DNA, the CDR3 is TGTGCCAGCAGCTTACGTACAGTAACAGGGAGCTCTGGAAACACCATATATTTT. Protein: CASSLRTVTGSSGNTIYF. Full variable domain (rest looked up from reference TRBV7-8 and TRBJ1-3): GAGVSQSPRYKVAKRGQDVALRCDPISGHVSLFWYQQALGQGPEFLTYFQNEAQLDKSGLPSDRFFAERPEGSVSTLKIQRTQQEDSAVYLCASSLRTVTGSSGNTIYFGEGSWLTVV.

The rearrangement joins TRBV28 to TRBJ1-1; D gene ambiguous. This CDR3 has 14 residues. The germline gives CDR1 MDHEN, CDR2 SYDVKM. V lost 4 bases to trimming and J lost 3 bases, with 12 bases between them. The chain's CDR3 is CASSSRNGDTEAFF. For the CDR3, the DNA is TGTGCCAGCAGTTCCCGGAACGGAGACACTGAAGCTTTCTTT.

This CDR3 reads CASSQVQFTEAFF. CDR3 nucleotide sequence: TGCGCCAGCAGCCAAGTGCAGTTCACTGAAGCTTTCTTT. The chain joins TRBV4-1 to TRBJ1-1; D is ambiguous. This CDR3 spans 13 amino acids. Germline CDR1 MGHRA, CDR2 YSYEKL. V lost 1 base, J lost 4 bases, and 7 bases lay in between.

Comment on this clone: One end of the junction is discordant with germline, which a read error may explain. This sequence joins TRBV19 and TRBJ1-2; 9 bases agree with TRBD1. Germline lookup yields CDR1 LNHDA and CDR2 SQIVND (reference sequence). This CDR3 has 16 residues. CDR3 sequence reads: CVSRGLRGQGVDGYTF. The CDR3 nucleotides read TGTGTCAGTAGGGGCTTGAGGGGACAGGGTGTCGATGGCTACACCTTC. Using reference TRBV19 and TRBJ1-2 for the parts outside the CDR3, the full variable domain is DGGITQSPKYLFRKEGQNVTLSCEQNLNHDAMYWYRQDPGQGLRLIYYSQIVNDFQKGDIAEGYSVSREKKESFPLTVTSAQKNPTAFYLCVSRGLRGQGVDGYTFGSGTRLTVV.

This clone was picked up one time. The chain has TRBV7-9 and TRBJ2-2; possibly TRBD1 for D (6 bases). This CDR3 comprises 15 residues. Germline-derived CDR1 and CDR2 are SEHNR and FQNEAQ (reference sequence). V lost 7 bases to trimming and J lost 5 bases, with 17 bases between them. The DNA for the CDR3 is TGTGCCAGCACTCCGTACAGGGTACGGACCGGGGAGCTGTTTTTT. Protein product: CASTPYRVRTGELFF.

V and J are TRBV2 and TRBJ2-3, with 10 bases identical to TRBD2. This CDR3 comprises 16 residues. V was clipped by 9 bases and J by 4 bases; unmatched bases: 13. Germline V CDR1 and CDR2: SNHLY, FYNNEI. CDR3: CASLAGTSDFSDTQYF. The CDR3 nucleotides are TGTGCCAGTCTTGCCGGGACTAGCGACTTCTCAGATACGCAGTATTTT.

This clone was seen a few times. The V call is TRBV19, the J call TRBJ1-6; no clear D gene. V lost 6 bases, J lost 6 bases, and 15 bases lay in between. Germline CDR1 and CDR2: LNHDA and SQIVND (reference sequence). The CDR3 covers 15 residues. The CDR3 protein is CASSNLVFGNSPLHF. The CDR3 DNA is TGTGCCAGTAGCAACCTAGTCTTCGGTAATTCACCCCTCCACTTT.

This chain joins TRBV18 and TRBJ2-7, with 9 bases fitting TRBD1. The CDR3 has 13 residues. Germline CDR1 and CDR2: KGHSH and LQKENI. V shed 6 bases and J 6 bases; nucleotides not matched to a gene: 6. This CDR3 reads CASSSGTGTEQYF. The CDR3 DNA reads TGTGCCAGCTCCTCCGGGACAGGGACCGAGCAGTACTTC.

The chain uses TRBV14 and TRBJ2-3; 9 nucleotides line up with TRBD1. V lost 5 bases, J lost 1 base, and 4 bases stayed unmatched. In germline, CDR1 is SGHDN, CDR2 FVKESK. The CDR3 runs to 15 residues. The CDR3 spells CASSKRTGGTDTQYF. CDR3 sequence (DNA): TGTGCCAGCAGCAAACGGACAGGGGGCACAGATACGCAGTATTTT. The full variable domain, its missing parts supplied by reference TRBV14 and TRBJ2-3, is EAGVTQFPSHSVIEKGQTVTLRCDPISGHDNLYWYRRVMGKEIKFLLHFVKESKQDESGMPNNRFLAERTGGTYSTLKVQPAELEDSGVYFCASSKRTGGTDTQYFGPGTRLTVL.

This chain connects TRBV30 to TRBJ2-3, with TRBD2 matching over 15 bases. The CDR3 runs 17 residues. V shed 1 base and J 5 bases; nucleotides not matched to a gene: 7. The germline CDR1 and CDR2 sequences are GTSNPN and SVGIG (reference sequence). The CDR3: CAWSGQPGLAGGDTQYF. CDR3 bases: TGTGCCTGGAGTGGACAACCGGGACTAGCGGGGGGAGATACGCAGTATTTT. Full variable domain (rest looked up from reference TRBV30 and TRBJ2-3): SQTIHQWPATLVQPVGSPLSLECTVEGTSNPNLYWYRQAAGRGLQLLFYSVGIGQISSEVPQNLSASRPQDRQFILSSKKLLLSDSGFYLCAWSGQPGLAGGDTQYFGPGTRLTVL.

CDR3: CASSLGLTNTGELFF. Here the CDR3 DNA reads TGTGCCAGCAGCTTAGGACTCACGAACACCGGGGAGCTGTTTTTT. The chain joins TRBV9 to TRBJ2-2; tentatively, D is TRBD2 (5 bases). Germline values: CDR1 SGDLS, CDR2 YYNGEE. V lost 4 bases to trimming and J lost 0 bases, with 10 bases between them. The CDR3 spans 15 residues.

This clone was seen only a few times. The gene calls are TRBV7-9 and TRBJ1-6; 9 nucleotides match TRBD1. The CDR3 sequence is 19 residues long. Looked up from germline, CDR1 is SEHNR and CDR2 is FQNEAQ (reference sequence). V lost 3 bases to trimming and J lost 0 bases; unmatched junction nucleotides: 9. The CDR3 DNA sequence: TGTGCCAGCAGCTTTATGGGACAGGGCATGAGCTCCTATAATTCACCCCTCCACTTT. Protein product: CASSFMGQGMSSYNSPLHF.

The genes are TRBV9 and TRBJ2-1; D is ambiguous. V lost 0 bases and J 7 bases, leaving 8 bases between the germline ends. There are 13 residues in the CDR3. The V gene's germline CDR1 is SGDLS and CDR2 YYNGEE. The CDR3 loop is CASSVEAPNEQFF. CDR3 sequence (DNA): TGTGCCAGCAGCGTAGAAGCTCCAAATGAGCAGTTCTTC.

This clone was seen a handful of times. CDR3 protein: CASSQVPDRDYGYTF. CDR3 coding DNA: TGTGCCAGCAGCCAAGTCCCGGACAGGGACTATGGCTACACCTTC. The chain links TRBV4-2 to TRBJ1-2; 8 bases agree with TRBD1. The CDR3 is 15 residues long. Per germline, CDR1 LGHNA and CDR2 YNFKEQ. Trimming at V came to 1 base and at J to 3 bases, leaving 4 bases not matched to a gene.

V gene TRBV7-2 combines with J gene TRBJ2-7; a weak D match, TRBD1 (5 bases). The V gene lost 0 bases and the J gene lost 5 bases, with 8 bases spanning the gap. Germline V gene sequence: CDR1 SGHTA, CDR2 FQGNSA. The CDR3 is 13 amino acids. The CDR3 sequence: CASSLAQGDEQYF. In nucleotides, the CDR3 is TGTGCCAGCAGCTTAGCGCAAGGGGACGAGCAGTACTTC. Using reference TRBV7-2 and TRBJ2-7 for the parts outside the CDR3, the full variable domain is GAGVSQSPSNKVTEKGKDVELRCDPISGHTALYWYRQSLGQGLEFLIYFQGNSAPDKSGLPSDRFSAERTGGSVSTLTIQRTQQEDSAVYLCASSLAQGDEQYFGPGTRLTVT.

This clone was observed many times. This chain connects TRBV27 to TRBJ1-6; perhaps TRBD1 as D (6 bases). Germline CDR1 is MNHEY and CDR2 is SMNVEV (reference sequence). The CDR3 consists of 20 residues. V was trimmed by 2 bases and J by 7 bases, leaving 27 bases between them. CDR3 sequence: CASSLRKTGHTTWGNSPLHF. The DNA for the CDR3 is TGTGCCAGCAGTTTACGGAAGACGGGACATACAACTTGGGGGAATTCACCCCTCCACTTT.

This clone came up a few times. This sequence joins TRBV14 and TRBJ1-4, with 7 bases that match TRBD1. Germline loops: CDR1 SGHDN, CDR2 FVKESK. Unmatched junction bases numbered 10, after V lost 4 bases and J lost 5 bases. The length of the CDR3 is 16 residues. The CDR3 here is CASSPLGQEENEKLFF. CDR3 sequence (DNA): TGTGCCAGCAGCCCATTAGGACAGGAAGAGAATGAAAAACTGTTTTTT.

The chain combines TRBV30 with TRBJ2-7; the D gene is possibly TRBD1 (5 bases). V dropped 4 bases and J dropped 2 bases, with 15 bases sitting between them. The CDR3 consists of 14 residues. The germline V gene encodes CDR1 GTSNPN and CDR2 SVGIG (reference sequence). For the CDR3, the DNA is TGTGCCTGGACCTCTCCTGGACACACCTACGAGCAGTACTTC. Translating it yields CAWTSPGHTYEQYF.

This clone was detected only once. The gene calls are TRBV4-3 and TRBJ2-1, with D possibly being TRBD1 (6 bases). Trimming removed 0 bases from V and 8 bases from J, with 14 bases in between. Germline CDR1 reads LGHNA; CDR2 reads YSLEER. CDR3 length: 15 amino acids. CDR3 in amino acids: CASSQEPRGFDEQFF. CDR3 in DNA: TGCGCCAGCAGCCAAGAGCCCAGGGGATTCGATGAGCAGTTCTTC.

As concerns this clone: The sample holds other DNA sequences that translate to the same CDR3. The rearrangement links TRBV6-5 to TRBJ1-2, with D possibly TRBD1 on 5 matching bases. The CDR3 is made up of 14 amino acids. The V and J ends lost 0 bases and 4 bases respectively, with 9 bases between them. Germline CDR1 is MNHEY and CDR2 is SVGAGI. The DNA for the CDR3 is TGTGCCAGCAGTTACTCGGGTAGGGGCTATGGCTACACCTTC. It specifies CASSYSGRGYGYTF.

V gene TRBV11-1 combines with J gene TRBJ2-7; D might be TRBD2 (6 bases). This CDR3 has 14 amino acids. Per germline, CDR1 SGHAT and CDR2 FQDESV (reference sequence). With 0 bases removed from V and 0 bases from J, the gap between germline ends came to 6 bases. The DNA of the CDR3 is TGTGCCAGCAGCTTAGCCGGGAGCTCCTACGAGCAGTACTTC. This gives the protein CASSLAGSSYEQYF. Full variable domain (outside the CDR3, taken from reference TRBV11-1 and TRBJ2-7): EAEVAQSPRYKITEKSQAVAFWCDPISGHATLYWYRQILGQGPELLVQFQDESVVDDSQLPKDRFSAERLKGVDSTLKIQPAELGDSAMYLCASSLAGSSYEQYFGPGTRLTVT.

This chain connects TRBV2 to TRBJ1-5; TRBD1 agrees at 8 bases. This CDR3 is 13 amino acids long. Trimming cost V 6 bases and J 15 bases; bases outside gene matches: 13. Germline lookup yields CDR1 SNHLY and CDR2 FYNNEI. For the CDR3, the DNA is TGTGCCAGCAGCGAATTTGACAGGGGCTGGCCGCATTTT. This encodes CASSEFDRGWPHF.